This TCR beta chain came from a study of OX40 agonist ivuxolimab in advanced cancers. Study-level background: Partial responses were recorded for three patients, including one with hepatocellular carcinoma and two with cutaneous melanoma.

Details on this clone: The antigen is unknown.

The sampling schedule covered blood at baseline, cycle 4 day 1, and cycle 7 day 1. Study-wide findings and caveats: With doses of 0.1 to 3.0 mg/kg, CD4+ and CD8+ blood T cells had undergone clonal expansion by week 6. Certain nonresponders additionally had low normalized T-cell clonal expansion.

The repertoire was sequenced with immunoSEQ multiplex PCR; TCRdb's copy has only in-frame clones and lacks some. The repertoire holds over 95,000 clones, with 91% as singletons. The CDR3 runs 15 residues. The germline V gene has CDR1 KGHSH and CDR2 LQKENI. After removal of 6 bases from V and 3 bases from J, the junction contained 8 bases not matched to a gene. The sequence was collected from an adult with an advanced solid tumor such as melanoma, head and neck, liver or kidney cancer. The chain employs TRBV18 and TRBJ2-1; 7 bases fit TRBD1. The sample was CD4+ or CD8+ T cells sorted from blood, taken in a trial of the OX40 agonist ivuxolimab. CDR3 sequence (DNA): TGTGCCAGCTCCCCCCAGGGACAGCACTACAATGAGCAGTTCTTC. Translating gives CASSPQGQHYNEQFF.